Listed here are 4 T cell receptor beta chains from one sample, sequenced in a study of blood T cell repertoires in COVID-19 (dated by TCRdb to 2020 to 2021). Receptor libraries were prepared by the immunoSEQ multiplex PCR assay. The source is immuneACCESS, and TCRdb retained only in-frame sequences with V and J called. Part of the clones is not carried over; for the studies checked, unresolved V genes explain less than half of this, and the remainder is unexplained. A total of roughly 250,000 clones appear in this sample, 86% of them only once. Clones ranked in the top ten supply 12% of the sample. The sample consisted of peripheral blood. The receptor source for this set is a young woman with COVID-19, enrolled during active disease.

V is TRBV9 and J is TRBJ2-3, with 15 bases matching TRBD2. Germline CDR1 reads SGDLS; CDR2 reads YYNGEE. V lost 4 bases, J lost 3 bases, and 15 bases stayed unmatched. The CDR3 is 20 amino acids. The CDR3 DNA is TGTGCCAGCAGCCCCTACTCTGGACTAGCGGGGGGGCGAGGGACAGATACGCAGTATTTT. Protein product: CASSPYSGLAGGRGTDTQYF.

The V gene is TRBV18, the J gene TRBJ2-2; D remains unclear. Between the trimmed V and J ends, which lost 0 bases and 5 bases, there was a span of 4 bases. The CDR3 spans 13 residues. Germline V gene lookup returns CDR1 KGHSH and CDR2 LQKENI. The CDR3 DNA sequence: TGTGCCAGCTCACCACCGAGTACCGGGGAGCTGTTTTTT. It specifies CASSPPSTGELFF.

This clone was counted a single time. The chain is built from TRBV3-1 (or the pseudogene TRBV3-2) and TRBJ2-5; TRBD1 agrees at 7 bases. Germline CDR1 reads LGHDT; CDR2 reads YNNKEL (reference sequence). The CDR3 spans 17 residues. J gave up 5 bases and V 2 bases, and 14 bases lay outside the gene matches. The CDR3 here is CASSQLGATGSGETQYF. Here the CDR3 DNA reads TGTGCCAGCAGCCAACTGGGAGCGACAGGGTCTGGGGAGACCCAGTACTTC.

The rearrangement joins TRBV19 to TRBJ2-3, with D perhaps matching TRBD1 (6 bases). Germline V gives CDR1 LNHDA, CDR2 SQIVND (reference sequence). The V and J ends lost 6 bases and 2 bases respectively, with 18 bases between them. The CDR3 consists of 16 residues. The CDR3 bases are TGTGCCAGTAGCCATTACAGGGATACGAACACAGATACGCAGTATTTT. As protein: CASSHYRDTNTDTQYF.